These 20 T cell receptor beta chains share one sample of origin, sequenced in a study of Ad26.COV2.S vaccination and SARS-CoV-2 variants. Generated by immunoSEQ multiplex PCR, the TCRdb table keeps only in-frame clones and is missing some. The data contain 350,000 to 500,000 clones, 85% to 90% of them singletons. The treatment here: roughly 19 received Ad26.COV2.S at low or high dose, single or two shots; 5 received placebo; per-sample allocation not given. Each sample was drawn 63 days after the first injection (of vaccine or placebo). Sequencing was performed on peripheral blood, taken in a trial of Ad26.COV2.S vaccine versus placebo. All receptors derive from a person aged 18-60 years who received the Ad26.COV2.S COVID-19 vaccine or a placebo.

The chain links TRBV6-5 to TRBJ1-2; weak D call: TRBD1 (6 bases). CDR1 MNHEY and CDR2 SVGAGI come from the germline V gene. The CDR3 has 14 amino acids. The V and J ends lost 6 bases and 4 bases respectively, with 15 bases between them. CDR3 DNA: TGTGCCAGCAGAGCCGCCGGGACACCCTATGGCTACACCTTC. Residues: CASRAAGTPYGYTF.

This clone was observed once. The V and J genes are TRBV4-2 and TRBJ1-1; TRBD1 is a possible D gene (6 bases). This CDR3 spans 16 amino acids. From germline, CDR1 is LGHNA and CDR2 YNFKEQ. V gave up 0 bases and J gave up 0 bases, with 11 bases separating them. The CDR3, as DNA: TGTGCCAGCAGCCAAGATAGGGGACACCTGAACACTGAAGCTTTCTTT. Translation gives CASSQDRGHLNTEAFF.

As DNA, the CDR3 is TGTGCCAGCTCAACAATTTGGCCCGCGAACACCGGGGAGCTGTTTTTT. It is translated as CASSTIWPANTGELFF. The V and J genes are TRBV18 and TRBJ2-2; D remains ambiguous. In germline, CDR1 is KGHSH, CDR2 LQKENI. This CDR3 region has 16 residues. Trimming took 5 bases from V and 0 from J, leaving 13 bases between them.

The chain joins TRBV5-1 to TRBJ1-2; D call uncertain. Germline values: CDR1 SGHRS, CDR2 YFSETQ. The V end lost 0 bases, the J end lost 4 bases, and 10 bases lay between the germline ends. This CDR3 spans 14 amino acids. This chain's CDR3 is CASSLGSGTYGYTF. The CDR3 DNA reads TGCGCCAGCAGCTTGGGGTCCGGAACCTATGGCTACACCTTC.

The gene calls are TRBV11-1 and TRBJ2-5; TRBD2 agrees at 9 bases. The CDR3 is made up of 15 amino acids. V was clipped by 5 bases and J by 0 bases; unmatched bases: 4. In germline, CDR1 is SGHAT, CDR2 FQDESV (reference sequence). The CDR3 sequence: CASSNERGDQETQYF. DNA for the CDR3: TGTGCCAGCAGCAATGAGCGGGGGGACCAAGAGACCCAGTACTTC.

The rearrangement links TRBV7-3 to TRBJ2-1, with TRBD2 as a possible D gene (6 bases). Germline V lookup: CDR1 SGHTA, CDR2 FQGTGA. The CDR3 runs to 15 residues. Trimming removed 5 bases at V and 7 bases at J, with 18 bases between. The CDR3 nucleotides read TGTGCCAGCAGCCCAACTGGGGGGACGGGTAATGAGCAGTTCTTC. It translates to CASSPTGGTGNEQFF.

The J gene is TRBJ1-5, the V gene TRBV19; TRBD1 might be the D (6 bases). The CDR3 is 12 residues long. CDR1 and CDR2 (germline): LNHDA, SQIVND (reference sequence). Trimming removed 4 bases at V and 7 bases at J, with 8 bases between. CDR3 sequence: CASSNRDQPQHF. The CDR3 DNA is TGTGCCAGTAGTAACAGGGACCAGCCCCAGCATTTT.

The CDR3 loop reads CASSYSHGYTDTQYF. The DNA for the CDR3 is TGTGCCAGCAGTTACTCACACGGGTACACAGATACGCAGTATTTT. This rearrangement joins TRBV6-5 to TRBJ2-3; D remains unclear. The CDR3 covers 15 residues. The V end lost 0 bases, the J end lost 2 bases, and 9 bases lay between the germline ends. Germline assignment: CDR1 MNHEY and CDR2 SVGAGI.

The V call is TRBV20-1, the J call TRBJ1-6; unclear D gene. The CDR3 covers 11 residues. Germline CDR1 and CDR2: DFQATT and SNEGSKA (reference sequence). The CDR3 loop reads CRYEGKSPLHF. The CDR3 DNA reads TGCAGGTATGAGGGAAAGTCACCCCTCCACTTT.

This clone occurred a few times. The chain joins TRBV5-4 to TRBJ2-3, with D perhaps being TRBD1 or TRBD2 (5 bases each). CDR3 length: 14 residues. Deletions cut 4 bases from V and 0 bases from J, with 9 bases between. Germline lookup yields CDR1 SGHNT and CDR2 YYREEE (reference sequence). CDR3 nucleotides: TGTGCCAGCAGCCGGGACCCCAGCACAGATACGCAGTATTTT. Residues: CASSRDPSTDTQYF. The full variable domain, with the rest looked up from reference TRBV5-4 and TRBJ2-3, is ETGVTQSPTHLIKTRGQQVTLRCSSQSGHNTVSWYQQALGQGPQFIFQYYREEENGRGNFPPRFSGLQFPNYSSELNVNALELDDSALYLCASSRDPSTDTQYFGPGTRLTVL.

In its sample, this clone was seen once. This sequence joins TRBV29-1 and TRBJ2-7, with D possibly TRBD2 on 5 matching bases. V was clipped by 5 bases and J by 3 bases, with 11 bases between them. The germline gives CDR1 SQVTM, CDR2 ANQGSEA. CDR3 length: 12 residues. The CDR3 DNA reads TGCAGCGTTATCACGGAGGACTACGAGCAGTACTTC. Encoded protein: CSVITEDYEQYF.

J is TRBJ2-5 and V is TRBV5-6, with TRBD2 as a possible D gene (5 bases). The germline V gene encodes CDR1 SGHDT and CDR2 YYEEEE. Between the trimmed V and J ends, which lost 4 bases and 0 bases, there was a span of 10 bases. The CDR3 totals 14 residues. This CDR3 is CASSPTGYQETQYF. CDR3 in DNA: TGTGCCAGCAGCCCGACGGGATACCAAGAGACCCAGTACTTC.

This clone was recorded once. The CDR3 sequence: CATSRAGQNSPLHF. The DNA of the CDR3 is TGTGCCACCAGCAGGGCGGGACAGAATTCACCCCTCCACTTT. The chain employs TRBV15 and TRBJ1-6; TRBD1 aligns across 7 bases. This CDR3 has 14 amino acids. The germline V gene has CDR1 LNHNV and CDR2 YYDKDF (reference sequence). V lost 3 bases to trimming and J lost 7 bases; unmatched junction nucleotides: 3. The variable domain in full, completed from reference TRBV15 and TRBJ1-6, reads DAMVIQNPRYQVTQFGKPVTLSCSQTLNHNVMYWYQQKSSQAPKLLFHYYDKDFNNEADTPDNFQSRRPNTSFCFLDIRSPGLGDTAMYLCATSRAGQNSPLHFGNGTRLTVT.

The chain is built from TRBV7-9 and TRBJ2-2, with D maybe TRBD2 (6 bases). Germline V gene sequence: CDR1 SEHNR, CDR2 FQNEAQ (reference sequence). V was trimmed by 3 bases and J by 8 bases, leaving 19 bases between them. The length of the CDR3 is 16 residues. The CDR3 coding sequence is TGTGCCAGCAGCTTTGGGCGGACTATCGAGCGTGGGGAGCTGTTTTTT. Translating gives CASSFGRTIERGELFF.

This rearrangement joins TRBV6-5 to TRBJ2-7; tentatively, D is TRBD1 (6 bases). This CDR3 is built from 15 residues. Looked up from germline, CDR1 is MNHEY and CDR2 is SVGAGI. V gave up 6 bases and J gave up 4 bases, with 19 bases separating them. CDR3 in amino acids: CASSPLVEGGYEQYF. As DNA, the CDR3 is TGTGCCAGCAGCCCCCTGGTCGAAGGGGGATACGAGCAGTACTTC.

The V gene is TRBV20-1, the J gene TRBJ2-3; the D gene is possibly TRBD1 (5 bases). The CDR3 length is 11 residues. Trimming cost V 8 bases and J 7 bases, with 13 bases left between them. From germline, CDR1 is DFQATT and CDR2 SNEGSKA (reference sequence). For the CDR3, the DNA is TGCAGTACCTGGGGCTTGAATACGCAGTATTTT. Translating it yields CSTWGLNTQYF.

The rearrangement links TRBV5-1 to TRBJ1-1; D is possibly TRBD1 (5 bases). The CDR3 runs to 14 residues. Trimming took 0 bases from V and 4 from J, leaving 10 bases between them. Per the germline V gene, CDR1 is SGHRS and CDR2 is YFSETQ. DNA for the CDR3: TGCGCCAGCAGCTTGGCCGGGGCCGGCACTGAAGCTTTCTTT. Translated, it gives CASSLAGAGTEAFF.

The CDR3 spells CASSYTQGGNTEAFF. The DNA for the CDR3 is TGTGCCAGCAGTTACACTCAGGGGGGGAACACTGAAGCTTTCTTT. This chain connects TRBV6-5 to TRBJ1-1; 7 bases are shared with TRBD1. V lost 2 bases and J lost 1; bases outside the gene matches: 4. CDR3 length equals 15 residues. Germline values: CDR1 MNHEY, CDR2 SVGAGI.

This clone was seen once. The chain uses TRBV6-6 and TRBJ1-5; a possible D gene is TRBD1 (5 bases). The ends were cut back, 5 bases at V and 4 bases at J, with 21 bases in the middle. The CDR3 extends over 17 amino acids. The V gene's germline CDR1 is MNHNY and CDR2 SVGAGI (reference sequence). CDR3 region: CASSLLWGGGRNQPQHF. CDR3 DNA: TGTGCCAGCAGTCTGTTGTGGGGGGGTGGACGGAATCAGCCCCAGCATTTT.

Concerning this clone: The junction shows a germline mismatch at one end, possibly a read error. V is TRBV5-3 and J is TRBJ1-1; D not resolved. TRBV5-3 is reported as an ORF; its role is uncertain. This CDR3 has 10 amino acids. CDR3 DNA sequence: TGTGCCAGAAACAACTCAGACGCCCGCTTT. It codes for CARNNSDARF.